A single sample gave rise to the 26 T cell receptor beta chains below, sequenced in a study of T cell responses to AZD1222 COVID-19 vaccine. This table comes from immunoSEQ multiplex PCR, and its TCRdb copy is limited to in-frame clones, with some not included. The sample holds approximately 64,000 clones; roughly 84% are singletons and the top ten take over 7.5%. The source material was peripheral blood, sampled on day 0 of AZD1222 vaccination. The origin of the receptors is an adult in good health.

The V gene is TRBV3-1 (or the pseudogene TRBV3-2), the J gene TRBJ1-2, with D maybe TRBD1 (6 bases). The CDR3 is made up of 17 amino acids. Between the trimmed V and J ends, which lost 3 bases and 4 bases, there was a span of 21 bases. In germline, CDR1 is LGHDT, CDR2 YNNKEL (reference sequence). CDR3 amino acids: CASSHSRSGHIIYGYTF. DNA for the CDR3: TGTGCCAGCAGCCATTCACGATCGGGACATATAATCTATGGCTACACCTTC.

This chain joins TRBV28 and TRBJ2-7; no clear D gene. Germline CDR1 is MDHEN and CDR2 is SYDVKM. CDR3 size: 13 residues. The ends were cut back, 6 bases at V and 1 base at J, with 10 bases in the middle. CDR3 sequence (DNA): TGTGCCAGCAGCCCGGGTAATTCCTACGAGCAGTACTTC. Its translation: CASSPGNSYEQYF.

The J gene is TRBJ2-7, the V gene TRBV2; the match to TRBD1 covers 8 bases. This CDR3 is built from 14 residues. Looked up from germline, CDR1 is SNHLY and CDR2 is FYNNEI. Unmatched junction bases numbered 6, after V lost 8 bases and J lost 0 bases. The CDR3 is CASHRGTLSYEQYF. The CDR3 DNA sequence: TGTGCCAGCCACAGGGGGACCCTCTCCTACGAGCAGTACTTC.

The chain is built from TRBV7-2 and TRBJ1-1, with TRBD1 as a possible D gene (5 bases). Trimming cost V 1 base and J 12 bases, with 18 bases left between them. CDR1 SGHTA and CDR2 FQGNSA come from the germline V gene. This CDR3 contains 14 residues. CDR3 in amino acids: CASSLERSGGSPFF. For the CDR3, the DNA is TGTGCCAGCAGCTTAGAAAGGTCGGGGGGATCGCCTTTCTTT. The variable domain in full, completed from reference TRBV7-2 and TRBJ1-1, reads GAGVSQSPSNKVTEKGKDVELRCDPISGHTALYWYRQSLGQGLEFLIYFQGNSAPDKSGLPSDRFSAERTGGSVSTLTIQRTQQEDSAVYLCASSLERSGGSPFFGQGTRLTVV.

The chain joins TRBV5-4 to TRBJ2-7; 10 bases line up with TRBD1. The germline V gene encodes CDR1 SGHNT and CDR2 YYREEE (reference sequence). V lost 3 bases to trimming and J lost 4 bases; unmatched junction nucleotides: 7. The CDR3 consists of 15 residues. The CDR3 region is CASSSKDRGDYEQYF. The CDR3 bases are TGTGCCAGCAGCTCAAAGGACAGGGGGGATTACGAGCAGTACTTC.

The chain links TRBV9 to TRBJ2-3; D gene ambiguous. From germline, CDR1 is SGDLS and CDR2 YYNGEE. Trimming took 1 base from V and 2 from J, leaving 11 bases between them. The CDR3 totals 15 residues. The CDR3 here is CASSVHITDTDTQYF. DNA for the CDR3: TGTGCCAGCAGCGTACACATTACCGACACAGATACGCAGTATTTT.

This chain connects TRBV19 to TRBJ1-2; D call uncertain. CDR1 is LNHDA, CDR2 SQIVND, per germline (reference sequence). V lost 6 bases, J lost 4 bases, and 15 bases lay in between. The CDR3 length is 14 residues. The CDR3 bases are TGTGCCAGTAGCGAGATTACCGCCCGCTATGGCTACACCTTC. It codes for CASSEITARYGYTF.

Written as DNA, the CDR3 is TGTGCCAGCAGCTCCAGGACAGCGGGGGCCAACGTCCTGACTTTC. It is translated as CASSSRTAGANVLTF. The rearrangement joins TRBV7-8 to TRBJ2-6; tentatively, D is TRBD1 (6 bases). Germline CDR1 and CDR2: SGHVS and FQNEAQ. Trimming cost V 4 bases and J 4 bases, with 11 bases left between them. CDR3 length: 15 residues.

This sequence joins TRBV30 and TRBJ1-1; tentatively, D is TRBD1 (5 bases). Germline-derived CDR1 and CDR2 are GTSNPN and SVGIG (reference sequence). The CDR3 length is 13 residues. V lost 0 bases to trimming and J lost 3 bases, with 8 bases between them. The CDR3 DNA follows: TGTGCCTGGAGTGTATTAGGGGACACTGAAGCTTTCTTT. As protein: CAWSVLGDTEAFF.

The gene calls are TRBV29-1 and TRBJ2-6, with 8 bases matching TRBD2. The germline V gene has CDR1 SQVTM and CDR2 ANQGSEA. CDR3 length equals 17 residues. J was trimmed by 4 bases and V by 0 bases; bases with no gene match: 8. CDR3: CSVEDRERGLGANVLTF. CDR3 nucleotide sequence: TGCAGCGTTGAAGATCGGGAGCGGGGGCTGGGGGCCAACGTCCTGACTTTC.

This chain joins TRBV3-1 (or the pseudogene TRBV3-2) and TRBJ1-1; no reliable D call. Deletions cut 3 bases from V and 3 bases from J, with 8 bases between. CDR1 and CDR2 (germline): LGHDT, YNNKEL (reference sequence). The CDR3 length is 13 residues. The CDR3 DNA reads as TGTGCCAGCAGCCAGCCACCAGACACTGAAGCTTTCTTT. This codes for CASSQPPDTEAFF.

The V and J genes are TRBV12-3 or TRBV12-4 and TRBJ1-2, with no clear D. V was clipped by 6 bases and J by 5 bases, with 13 bases between them. CDR3 length equals 13 residues. The CDR3 nucleotides are TGTGCCAGCAGCTCCGGGAGAAGATATGGCTACACCTTC. Residues: CASSSGRRYGYTF.

The rearrangement links TRBV6-1 to TRBJ1-2; D remains ambiguous. The CDR3 length is 13 residues. Per germline, CDR1 MNHNS and CDR2 SASEGT. Trimming removed 1 base from V and 4 bases from J, with 7 bases in between. In nucleotides, the CDR3 is TGTGCCAGCAGTGAAGACCGTCGCTATGGCTACACCTTC. Amino acid sequence: CASSEDRRYGYTF.

The V gene is TRBV11-1, the J gene TRBJ2-1; no firm D call. CDR1 and CDR2 (germline): SGHAT, FQDESV (reference sequence). The V gene lost 6 bases and the J gene lost 3 bases, with 6 bases spanning the gap. The CDR3 contains 12 residues. CDR3 sequence reads: CASRGRYNEQFF. CDR3 sequence (DNA): TGTGCCAGCAGAGGCCGCTACAATGAGCAGTTCTTC.

The chain has TRBV6-5 and TRBJ1-1; weak D call: TRBD1 (6 bases). CDR3 length: 15 residues. The V end was cut by 6 bases, the J end by 4 bases, with 18 bases between. From germline, CDR1 is MNHEY and CDR2 SVGAGI. This CDR3 is CASRRAQGTSTEAFF. CDR3 in DNA: TGTGCCAGCAGAAGAGCCCAGGGGACTAGCACTGAAGCTTTCTTT.

The chain joins TRBV6-5 to TRBJ1-5, with D unresolved. V was pared by 0 bases and J by 6 bases, with 6 bases between. The CDR3 extends over 13 amino acids. Germline-derived CDR1 and CDR2 are MNHEY and SVGAGI. Written as DNA, the CDR3 is TGTGCCAGCAGTTACTCGGACGGTCAGCCCCAGCATTTT. Protein sequence: CASSYSDGQPQHF.

The chain employs TRBV30 and TRBJ1-5; the D is unclear. Per the germline V gene, CDR1 is GTSNPN and CDR2 is SVGIG (reference sequence). The CDR3 consists of 12 residues. V lost 3 bases and J lost 9, with 12 bases in between. CDR3 DNA: TGTGCCTGGAGACAGCCCGCAGGGCCCCAGCATTTT. Protein product: CAWRQPAGPQHF.

This sequence joins TRBV10-3 and TRBJ2-5, with 8 bases identical to TRBD2. This CDR3 spans 14 amino acids. Unmatched junction bases numbered 3, after V lost 4 bases and J lost 2 bases. Per the germline V gene, CDR1 is ENHRY and CDR2 is SYGVKD. The CDR3 reads CAISGERGQETQYF. The CDR3 DNA follows: TGTGCCATCAGTGGGGAGCGGGGGCAAGAGACCCAGTACTTC.

The chain uses TRBV27 and TRBJ1-6; D not resolved. Trimming pared 3 bases from V and 8 bases from J, leaving 11 bases between. Germline CDR1 and CDR2: MNHEY and SMNVEV (reference sequence). The CDR3 consists of 14 residues. CDR3 DNA sequence: TGTGCCAGCAGTTTGGTTTTAGGGCATTCACCCCTCCACTTT. Protein sequence: CASSLVLGHSPLHF.

This clone was picked up one time. V and J are TRBV4-1 and TRBJ1-4; D remains ambiguous. The CDR3 sequence is 13 residues long. V was clipped by 0 bases and J by 9 bases, with 8 bases between them. CDR1 and CDR2 from the germline V gene are MGHRA and YSYEKL. Here the CDR3 reads CASSQDRQKKLFF. CDR3 DNA: TGCGCCAGCAGCCAAGATAGGCAGAAAAAACTGTTTTTT.

The chain is built from TRBV5-1 and TRBJ1-4, with a weak D call TRBD1 (6 bases). CDR1 SGHRS and CDR2 YFSETQ come from the germline V gene. The V end lost 2 bases, the J end lost 5 bases, and 22 bases lay between the germline ends. The CDR3 is 18 residues long. The CDR3 DNA reads as TGCGCCAGCAGCTTTACTAGGGGGGCGGGGGCCCGGAATGAAAAACTGTTTTTT. It yields the protein CASSFTRGAGARNEKLFF.

DNA for the CDR3: TGTGCCAGCAGTTACGGCAGCAATGGGCAGGAGACCCAGTACTTC. Its protein is CASSYGSNGQETQYF. The J gene is TRBJ2-5, the V gene TRBV6-2 or TRBV6-3; no clear D. With 2 bases removed from V and 5 bases from J, the gap between germline ends came to 15 bases. Germline-derived CDR1 and CDR2 are MNHEY and SVGEGT. CDR3 length equals 15 residues.

The chain couples TRBV7-9 to TRBJ1-2, with D possibly matching TRBD1 (5 bases). V was cut by 1 base and J by 7 bases, with 10 bases left in between. Germline CDR1 is SEHNR and CDR2 is FQNEAQ (reference sequence). The CDR3 loop spans 13 amino acids. The DNA of the CDR3 is TGTGCCAGCAGCTTAGATTGGGGGTCTGGCTACACCTTC. It yields the protein CASSLDWGSGYTF.

The chain uses TRBV19 and TRBJ1-4; D gene ambiguous. Germline V gene lookup returns CDR1 LNHDA and CDR2 SQIVND (reference sequence). Between the trimmed V and J ends, which lost 7 bases and 0 bases, there was a span of 15 bases. There are 16 residues in the CDR3. CDR3 in amino acids: CASKFRFAATNEKLFF. DNA for the CDR3: TGTGCCAGTAAGTTCAGGTTCGCAGCAACTAATGAAAAACTGTTTTTT.

This clone was seen just once. The chain recombines TRBV19 with TRBJ1-2; weak D call: TRBD1 (6 bases). Germline CDR1 is LNHDA and CDR2 is SQIVND (reference sequence). V lost 4 bases, J lost 6 bases, and 15 bases lay in between. The length of the CDR3 is 14 residues. The CDR3 DNA sequence: TGTGCCAGTAGTAATAACAGGGTAGAGGATGGCTACACCTTC. Translating it yields CASSNNRVEDGYTF.

This rearrangement joins TRBV9 to TRBJ1-6; D remains unclear. Looked up from germline, CDR1 is SGDLS and CDR2 is YYNGEE. Trimming took 0 bases from V and 9 from J, leaving 7 bases between them. The CDR3 has 13 residues. The CDR3: CASSVGLGSPLHF. The CDR3 nucleotides are TGTGCCAGCAGCGTAGGCTTGGGTTCACCCCTCCACTTT.